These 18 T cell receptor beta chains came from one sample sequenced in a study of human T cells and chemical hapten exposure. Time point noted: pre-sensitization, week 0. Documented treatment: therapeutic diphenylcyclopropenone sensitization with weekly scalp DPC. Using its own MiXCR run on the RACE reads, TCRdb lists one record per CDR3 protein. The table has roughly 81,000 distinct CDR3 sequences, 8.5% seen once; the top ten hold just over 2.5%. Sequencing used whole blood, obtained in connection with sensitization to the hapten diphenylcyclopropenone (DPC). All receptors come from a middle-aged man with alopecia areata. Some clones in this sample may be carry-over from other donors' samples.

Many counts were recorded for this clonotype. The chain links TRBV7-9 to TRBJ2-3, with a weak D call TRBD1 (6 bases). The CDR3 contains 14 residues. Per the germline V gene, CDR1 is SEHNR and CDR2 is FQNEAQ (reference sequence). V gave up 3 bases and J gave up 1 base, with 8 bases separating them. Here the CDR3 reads CASSFSGGTDTQYF. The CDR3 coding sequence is TGTGCCAGCAGCTTCTCAGGGGGCACAGATACGCAGTATTTT.

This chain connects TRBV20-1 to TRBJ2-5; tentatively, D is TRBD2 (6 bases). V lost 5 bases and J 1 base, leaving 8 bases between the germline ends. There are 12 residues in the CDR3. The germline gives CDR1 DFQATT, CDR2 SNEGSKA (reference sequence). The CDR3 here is CSAAGGQETQYF. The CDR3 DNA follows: TGCAGTGCTGCCGGGGGCCAAGAGACCCAGTACTTC.

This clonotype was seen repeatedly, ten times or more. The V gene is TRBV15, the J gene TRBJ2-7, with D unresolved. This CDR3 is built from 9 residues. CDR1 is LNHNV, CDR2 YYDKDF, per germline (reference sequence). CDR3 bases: TGTGCTACGAGCCGGGAGCAGTACGTC. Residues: CATSREQYV.

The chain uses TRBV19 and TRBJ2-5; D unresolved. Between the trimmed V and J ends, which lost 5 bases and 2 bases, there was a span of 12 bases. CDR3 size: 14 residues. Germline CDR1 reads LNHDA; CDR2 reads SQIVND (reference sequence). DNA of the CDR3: TGTGCCAGTAGTCCCCTGCAGAAACAAGAGACCCAGTACTTC. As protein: CASSPLQKQETQYF.

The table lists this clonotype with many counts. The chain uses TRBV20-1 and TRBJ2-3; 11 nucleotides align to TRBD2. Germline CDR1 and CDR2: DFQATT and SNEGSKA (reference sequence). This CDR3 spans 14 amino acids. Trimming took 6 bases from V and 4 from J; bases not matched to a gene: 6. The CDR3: CSAAGTSGADTQYF. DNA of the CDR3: TGCAGTGCAGCTGGGACTAGCGGCGCAGATACGCAGTATTTT.

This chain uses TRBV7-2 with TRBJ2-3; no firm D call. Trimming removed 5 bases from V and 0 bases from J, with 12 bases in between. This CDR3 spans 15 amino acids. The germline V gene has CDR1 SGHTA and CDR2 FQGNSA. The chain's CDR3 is CASSAMSKSTDTQYF. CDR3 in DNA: TGTGCCAGCAGCGCAATGTCCAAGAGCACAGATACGCAGTATTTT.

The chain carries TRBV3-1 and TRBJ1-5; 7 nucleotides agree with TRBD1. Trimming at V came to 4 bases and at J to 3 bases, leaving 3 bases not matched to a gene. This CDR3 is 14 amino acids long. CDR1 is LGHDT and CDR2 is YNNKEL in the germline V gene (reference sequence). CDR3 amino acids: CASSPGGINQPQHF. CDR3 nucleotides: TGTGCCAGCAGCCCAGGGGGTATCAATCAGCCCCAGCATTTT.

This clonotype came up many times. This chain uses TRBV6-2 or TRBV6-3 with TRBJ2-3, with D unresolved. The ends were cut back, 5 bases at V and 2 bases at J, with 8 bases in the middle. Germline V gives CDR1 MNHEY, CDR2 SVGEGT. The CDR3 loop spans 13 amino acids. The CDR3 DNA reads TGTGCCAGCAGTAAAACCTACACAGATACGCAGTATTTT. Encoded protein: CASSKTYTDTQYF.

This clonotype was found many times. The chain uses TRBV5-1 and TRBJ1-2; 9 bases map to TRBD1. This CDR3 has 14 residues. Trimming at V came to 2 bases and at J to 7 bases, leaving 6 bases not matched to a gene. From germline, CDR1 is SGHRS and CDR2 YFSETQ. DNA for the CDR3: TGCGCCAGCAGCTTACAGGGGGCTAGTTCTGGCTACACCTTC. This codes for CASSLQGASSGYTF.

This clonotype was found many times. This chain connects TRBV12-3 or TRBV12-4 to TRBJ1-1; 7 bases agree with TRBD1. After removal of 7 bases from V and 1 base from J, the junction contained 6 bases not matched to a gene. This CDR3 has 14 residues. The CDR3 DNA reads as TGTGCCAGCACCTGGGGGACAGAGAACACTGAAGCTTTCTTT. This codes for CASTWGTENTEAFF.

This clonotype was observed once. In DNA form, the CDR3 reads TGTGCCAGCAGGAACGGACAGGGAGCAAAACTGTTTTTT. Protein sequence: CASRNGQGAKLFF. The gene calls are TRBV6-1 and TRBJ1-4; the match to TRBD1 covers 8 bases. Losses at the gene ends were 6 bases for V and 10 bases for J; bases not matched to a gene: 7. The CDR3 runs to 13 residues. Germline CDR1 and CDR2: MNHNS and SASEGT.

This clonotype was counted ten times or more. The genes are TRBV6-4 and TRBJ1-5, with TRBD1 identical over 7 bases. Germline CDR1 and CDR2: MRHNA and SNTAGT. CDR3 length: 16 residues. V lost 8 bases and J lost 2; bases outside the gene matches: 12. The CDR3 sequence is CASLPFRTGGNQPQHF. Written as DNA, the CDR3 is TGTGCCAGCCTTCCATTCCGGACAGGAGGCAATCAGCCCCAGCATTTT.

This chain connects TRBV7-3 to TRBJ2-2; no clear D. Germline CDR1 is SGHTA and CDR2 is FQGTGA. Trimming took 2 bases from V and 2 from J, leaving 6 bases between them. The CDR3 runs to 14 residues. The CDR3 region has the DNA TGTGCCAGCAGCTTAGTCAAAAACACCGGGGAGCTGTTTTTT. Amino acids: CASSLVKNTGELFF.

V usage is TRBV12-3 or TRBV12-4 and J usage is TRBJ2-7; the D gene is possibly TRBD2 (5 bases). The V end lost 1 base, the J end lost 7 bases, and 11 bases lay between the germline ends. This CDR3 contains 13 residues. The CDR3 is CASSLGRPAEQYV. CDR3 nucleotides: TGTGCCAGCAGTTTAGGGAGGCCGGCGGAGCAGTACGTC.

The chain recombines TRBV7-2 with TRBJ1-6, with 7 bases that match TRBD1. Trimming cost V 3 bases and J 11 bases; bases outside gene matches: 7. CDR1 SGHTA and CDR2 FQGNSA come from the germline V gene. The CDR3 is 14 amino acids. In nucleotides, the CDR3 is TGTGCCAGCAGCTTCGACAGGGCGGGGGCACCCCTCCACTTT. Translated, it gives CASSFDRAGAPLHF.

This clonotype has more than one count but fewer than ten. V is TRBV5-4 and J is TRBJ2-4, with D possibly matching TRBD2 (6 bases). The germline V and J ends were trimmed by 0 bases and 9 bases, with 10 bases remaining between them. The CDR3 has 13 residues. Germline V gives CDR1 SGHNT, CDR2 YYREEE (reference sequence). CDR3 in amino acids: CASSLGLASIQYF. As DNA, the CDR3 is TGTGCCAGCAGCTTGGGGCTAGCGTCCATTCAGTACTTC.

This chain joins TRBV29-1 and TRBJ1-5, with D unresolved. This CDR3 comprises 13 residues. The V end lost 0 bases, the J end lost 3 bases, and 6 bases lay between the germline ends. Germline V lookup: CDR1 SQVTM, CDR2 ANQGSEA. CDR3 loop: CSVEDGNNQPQHF. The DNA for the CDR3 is TGCAGCGTTGAAGACGGGAACAATCAGCCCCAGCATTTT.

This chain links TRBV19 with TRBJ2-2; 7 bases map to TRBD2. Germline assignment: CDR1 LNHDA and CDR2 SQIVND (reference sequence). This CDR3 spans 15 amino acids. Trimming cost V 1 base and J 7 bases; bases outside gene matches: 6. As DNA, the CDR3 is TGTGCCAGTAGTATAGGACTAGCTGGCAGCGGGGAGCTGTTTTTT. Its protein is CASSIGLAGSGELFF.